These T cell receptor beta chains were read from a single sample in a study of cytomegalovirus exposure and HLA in healthy donors. TCRdb keeps only in-frame clones here, not all; method: immunoSEQ multiplex PCR. Counted here are over 120,000 clones, 75% to 80% occurring once; the ten biggest clones make up roughly 4.2%. The specimen sequenced was PBMCs. These receptors were collected from a male donor in good health and CMV-seronegative. Both conserved end residues are part of each CDR3. The D gene is left open where the match is weak.

>.|TRBV2|TRBJ1-3
CARTRRESGNTIYF
>TRBD1|TRBV11-2|TRBJ1-6
CASRPPGQGFSIYNSPLHF
>.|TRBV18|TRBJ2-2
CASSPKRPGVSGTGELFF
>TRBD1|TRBV7-9|TRBJ2-3
CASSPGQVDWADTQYF
>TRBD1|TRBV9|TRBJ2-7
CASSRGQGASYEQYF
>TRBD2|TRBV5-6|TRBJ2-7
CASKMGGAYEQYF
>.|TRBV4-2|TRBJ1-3
CASSQASFSGNTIYF
>TRBD1|TRBV5-1|TRBJ1-6
CASSPGTGGSPLHF
>.|TRBV28|TRBJ2-1
CASRTRGVLSSYNEQFF
>TRBD2|TRBV5-1|TRBJ2-3
CASSSGLAGTDTQYF
>TRBD1|TRBV7-9|TRBJ1-2
CASSRDRGPRGYTF
>TRBD1|TRBV2|TRBJ1-6
CASSASDRDNSPLHF
>TRBD2|TRBV15|TRBJ2-2
CATSEPPRGGRAAGELFF
>.|TRBV6-1|TRBJ1-5
CASSEARRTGNQPQHF
>TRBD1|TRBV6-1|TRBJ1-2
CASSENRGPYDGYTF
>TRBD1|TRBV18|TRBJ1-6
CASAASGQSYNSPLHF
>.|TRBV7-3|TRBJ2-7
CASSLHSASSYEQYF
>.|TRBV5-8|TRBJ1-1
CASSPGGGLNTEAFF
>.|TRBV4-2|TRBJ1-6
CASSQYPTGGGLESPLHF
>.|TRBV6-6|TRBJ1-5
CATQTVYSNQPQHF
>.|TRBV19|TRBJ1-5
CASSMGLYSNQPQHF
>TRBD2|TRBV6-5|TRBJ2-5
CASKPTSGPQETQYF
>.|TRBV11-3|TRBJ1-2
CASSLAGGYGYTF
>TRBD1|TRBV5-1|TRBJ2-7
CASNSGTGDYEQYF
>.|TRBV7-9|TRBJ2-1
CASSAGPRAFF
>.|TRBV2|TRBJ1-1
CASNSGQSFKNTEAFF
>TRBD1|TRBV4-1|TRBJ1-1
CASSQDRDSEAFF
>.|TRBV7-2|TRBJ1-1
CASSLDGPRGGGLTEAFF
>.|TRBV2|TRBJ1-1
CARQGGGSGTEAFF
>TRBD2|TRBV7-9|TRBJ2-1
CASSLAQPSGGAFRNEQFF
>.|TRBV9|TRBJ1-1
CASSVVGDQGTEAFF
>TRBD1|TRBV7-2|TRBJ1-5
CASSLGHRGPGISPQHF
>.|TRBV29-1|TRBJ2-5
CSVAGTVKETQYF
>.|TRBV15|TRBJ1-5
CATSSGGRGGGQPQHF
>.|TRBV6-5|TRBJ2-3
CASSQGFTADTQYF
>.|TRBV29-1|TRBJ2-3
CSVGGGGLPGTDTQYF
>.|TRBV6-5|TRBJ1-2
CASSYDPPGGYTF
>TRBD1|TRBV5-1|TRBJ1-1
CASSLLVGQGLMNTEAFF
>.|TRBV9|TRBJ1-1
CASSVVGGPRSEAFF
>.|TRBV19|TRBJ1-5
CASSIATGIRGNQPQHF
>TRBD1|TRBV30|TRBJ1-4
CAFSGQGRTNEKLFF
>TRBD2|TRBV5-1|TRBJ2-7
CASSFSGGSSYEQYF
>TRBD1|TRBV5-1|TRBJ2-7
CASSLGQGNYEQYF
>.|TRBV7-9|TRBJ1-2
CASMKEGKRYGYTF
>TRBD2|TRBV4-2|.
CASSQGTSGDYEQYF
>TRBD1|TRBV13|TRBJ1-1
CASSSRGRGVLNTEAFF
>TRBD1|TRBV6-5|TRBJ1-4
CASSSNRGRVNEKLFF
>TRBD2|TRBV6-6|TRBJ2-5
CASSYGRAGETQYF
>TRBD1|TRBV7-9|TRBJ1-4
CSSSQQGAQEKLFF
>.|TRBV14|TRBJ1-1
CASSSRGTEAFF
>TRBD1|TRBV5-5|TRBJ1-3
CASSLQGGTIYF
>TRBD2|TRBV11-2|TRBJ2-1
CASSLYGDYIYNEQFF
>TRBD2|TRBV9|TRBJ2-1
CASSVEASGGVSGEQFF
>TRBD2|TRBV7-3|TRBJ2-1
CASSPAGTSGTYNEQFF
>.|TRBV27|TRBJ1-2
CASSYRRMVGYTF
>TRBD1|TRBV6-5|TRBJ1-5
CASRQGAGSNQPQHF
>TRBD1|TRBV5-1|TRBJ2-1
CASSPDRGSYNEQFF